The clone carrying this TCR beta chain has a single count. What it recognizes is unknown. TCRdb's copy holds only in-frame clones and misses some; the assay was immunoSEQ multiplex PCR. The profile covers 90,000 to 140,000 clones, with more than 75% appearing a single time and 7% to 10% taken by the ten largest. The CDR3 is 16 residues long. Germline CDR1 reads SGHRS; CDR2 reads YFSETQ. V was pared by 3 bases and J by 2 bases, with 10 bases of the junction left unmatched. This specimen belongs to a study of T cell responses to AZD1222 COVID-19 vaccine. Whole-study findings and limits: Across spike, vaccine-associated CD4 TCRs were found, dominant at 160-218 and 743-854. Clonal diversity was possibly underestimated; the donors were predominantly white British and more often female.

The TCR was taken from an adult in good health. The material sequenced was peripheral blood, taken on day 0 of AZD1222 vaccination. This chain uses TRBV5-1 with TRBJ2-5; 7 positions agree with TRBD1. CDR3 amino acids: CASSWTQGEGQETQYF. The CDR3 region has the DNA TGCGCCAGCAGCTGGACCCAGGGGGAAGGGCAAGAGACCCAGTACTTC.